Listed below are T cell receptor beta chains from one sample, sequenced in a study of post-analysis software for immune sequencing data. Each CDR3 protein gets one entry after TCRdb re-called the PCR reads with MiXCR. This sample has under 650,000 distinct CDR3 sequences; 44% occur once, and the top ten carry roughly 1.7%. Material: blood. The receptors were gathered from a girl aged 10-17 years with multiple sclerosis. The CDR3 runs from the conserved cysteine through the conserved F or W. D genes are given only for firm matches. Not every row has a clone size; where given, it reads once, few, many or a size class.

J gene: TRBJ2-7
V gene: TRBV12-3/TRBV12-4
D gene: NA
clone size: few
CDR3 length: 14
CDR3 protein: CASRPRGLAYEQYF
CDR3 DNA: TGTGCCAGCAGGCCACGGGGGCTGGCCTACGAGCAGTACTTC

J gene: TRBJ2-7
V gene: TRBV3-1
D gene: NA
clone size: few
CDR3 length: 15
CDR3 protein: CASSQTRGRNDEQYF
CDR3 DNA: TGTGCCAGCAGCCAAACTCGGGGTAGGAATGACGAGCAGTACTTC

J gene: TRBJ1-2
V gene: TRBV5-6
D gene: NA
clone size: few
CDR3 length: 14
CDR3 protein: CASSPESLTYGYTF
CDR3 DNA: TGTGCCAGCAGCCCCGAATCGTTAACCTATGGCTACACCTTC

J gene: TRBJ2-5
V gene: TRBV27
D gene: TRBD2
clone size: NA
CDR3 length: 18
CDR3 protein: CASSQGLAGGPERETQYF
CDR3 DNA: TGTGCCAGCAGTCAGGGACTAGCGGGGGGGCCGGAGCGAGAGACCCAGTACTTC

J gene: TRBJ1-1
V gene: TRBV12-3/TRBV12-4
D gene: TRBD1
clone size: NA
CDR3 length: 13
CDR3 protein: CASLQGARTEAFF
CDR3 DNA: TGTGCCAGTTTACAGGGGGCAAGGACTGAAGCTTTCTTT

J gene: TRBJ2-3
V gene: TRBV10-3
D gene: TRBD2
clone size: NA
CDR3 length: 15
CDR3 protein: CAIREAGEGGYTQYF
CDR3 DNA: TGTGCCATCAGGGAAGCGGGAGAGGGCGGATATACGCAGTATTTT

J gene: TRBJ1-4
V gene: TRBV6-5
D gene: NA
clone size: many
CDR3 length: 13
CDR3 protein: CASSLFTREKLFF
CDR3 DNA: TGTGCCAGCAGTCTCTTTACTCGTGAAAAACTGTTTTTT

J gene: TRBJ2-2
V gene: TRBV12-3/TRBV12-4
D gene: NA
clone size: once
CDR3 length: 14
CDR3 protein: CASTTQTSTGELFF
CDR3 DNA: TGTGCCAGCACAACTCAGACCAGCACCGGGGAGCTGTTTTTT

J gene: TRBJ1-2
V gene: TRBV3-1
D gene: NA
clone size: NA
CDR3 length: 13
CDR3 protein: CASSPGAVYGYTF
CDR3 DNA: TGTGCCAGCAGCCCCGGGGCGGTCTATGGCTACACCTTC

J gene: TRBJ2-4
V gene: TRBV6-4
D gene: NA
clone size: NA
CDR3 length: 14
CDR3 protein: CASRDSGDQNIQYF
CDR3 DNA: TGTGCCAGCAGGGACTCAGGGGACCAAAACATTCAGTACTTC

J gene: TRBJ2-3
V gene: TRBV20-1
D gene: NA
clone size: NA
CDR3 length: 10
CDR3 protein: CRTGADTQYF
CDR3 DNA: TGCAGGACGGGGGCAGATACGCAGTATTTT

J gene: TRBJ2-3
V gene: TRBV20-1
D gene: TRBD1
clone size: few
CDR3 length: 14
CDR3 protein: CSEGQGGVADTQYF
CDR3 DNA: TGCAGTGAGGGACAGGGAGGTGTCGCAGATACGCAGTATTTT

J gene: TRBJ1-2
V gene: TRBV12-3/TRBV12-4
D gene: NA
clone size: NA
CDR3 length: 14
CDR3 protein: CASSLDPFGRGYTF
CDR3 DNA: TGTGCCAGCAGTTTAGACCCCTTCGGAAGAGGCTACACCTTC

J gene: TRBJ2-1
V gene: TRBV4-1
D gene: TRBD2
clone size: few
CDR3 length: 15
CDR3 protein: CASSQASGAGDEQFF
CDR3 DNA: TGCGCCAGCAGCCAAGCTAGCGGGGCTGGGGATGAGCAGTTCTTC

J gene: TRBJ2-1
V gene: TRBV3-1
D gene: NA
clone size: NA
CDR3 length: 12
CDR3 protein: CASSQGLQEQFF
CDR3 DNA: TGTGCCAGCAGCCAAGGGCTGCAGGAGCAGTTCTTC

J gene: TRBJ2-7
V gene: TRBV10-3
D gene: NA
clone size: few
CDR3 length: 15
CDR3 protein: CAISVREGARSEQYF
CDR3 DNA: TGTGCCATCAGTGTGAGGGAGGGGGCGCGGTCCGAGCAGTACTTC

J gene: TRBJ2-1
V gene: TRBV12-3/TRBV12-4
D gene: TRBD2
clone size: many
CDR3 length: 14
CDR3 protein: CASSQIAGGNEQFF
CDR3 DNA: TGTGCCAGCAGTCAGATAGCGGGAGGCAATGAGCAGTTCTTC

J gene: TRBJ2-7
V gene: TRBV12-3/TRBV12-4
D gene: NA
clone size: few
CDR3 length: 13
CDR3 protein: CASTAGAFDEQYF
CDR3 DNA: TGTGCCAGCACCGCTGGGGCTTTCGACGAGCAGTACTTC

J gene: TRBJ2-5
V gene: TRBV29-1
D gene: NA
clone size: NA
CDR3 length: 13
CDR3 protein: CSVLDSPGETQYF
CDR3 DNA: TGCAGCGTTCTAGACTCTCCGGGGGAGACCCAGTACTTC

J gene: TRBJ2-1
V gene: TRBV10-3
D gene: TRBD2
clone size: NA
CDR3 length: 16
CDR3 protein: CAISEVASGGVEEQFF
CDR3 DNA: TGTGCCATCAGTGAGGTAGCTAGCGGGGGGGTAGAGGAGCAGTTCTTC

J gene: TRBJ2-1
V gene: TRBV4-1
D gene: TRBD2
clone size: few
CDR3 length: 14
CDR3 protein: CASSPVAGDNEQFF
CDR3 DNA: TGCGCCAGCAGCCCTGTAGCGGGGGACAATGAGCAGTTCTTC

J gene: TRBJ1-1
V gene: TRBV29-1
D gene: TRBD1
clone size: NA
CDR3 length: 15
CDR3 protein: CSVLRDSVTDTEAFF
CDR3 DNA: TGCAGCGTCCTCCGGGACAGCGTCACGGACACTGAAGCTTTCTTT

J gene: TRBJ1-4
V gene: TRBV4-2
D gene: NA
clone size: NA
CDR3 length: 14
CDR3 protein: CASSQERGIEKLFF
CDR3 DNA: TGTGCCAGCAGCCAAGAAAGGGGAATCGAAAAACTGTTTTTT

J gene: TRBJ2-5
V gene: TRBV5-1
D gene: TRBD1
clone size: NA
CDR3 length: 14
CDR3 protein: CASSQGQGVETQYF
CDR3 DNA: TGCGCCAGCAGCCAGGGACAGGGTGTGGAGACCCAGTACTTC

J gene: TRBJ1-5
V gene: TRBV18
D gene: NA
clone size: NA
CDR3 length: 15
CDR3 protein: CASSPRPASNQPQHF
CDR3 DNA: TGTGCCAGCTCCCCACGGCCGGCGAGCAATCAGCCCCAGCATTTT

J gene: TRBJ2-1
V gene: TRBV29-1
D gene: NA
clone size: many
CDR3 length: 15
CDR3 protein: CSVVGIDGSEFEQFF
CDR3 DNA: TGCAGCGTTGTCGGGATCGACGGGAGTGAGTTTGAGCAGTTCTTC

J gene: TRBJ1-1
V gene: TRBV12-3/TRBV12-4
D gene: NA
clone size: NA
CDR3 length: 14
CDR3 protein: CASSLRGADTEAFF
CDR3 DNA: TGTGCCAGCAGTTTAAGGGGGGCGGACACTGAAGCTTTCTTT

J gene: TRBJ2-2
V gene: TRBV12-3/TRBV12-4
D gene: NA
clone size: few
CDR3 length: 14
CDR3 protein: CASCRVRGSGELFF
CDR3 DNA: TGTGCCAGCTGCCGAGTCCGAGGATCCGGGGAGCTGTTTTTT

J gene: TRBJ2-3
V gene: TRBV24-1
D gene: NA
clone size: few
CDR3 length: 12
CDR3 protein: CATGPRTDTQYF
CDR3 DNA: TGTGCCACCGGCCCCCGCACAGATACGCAGTATTTT

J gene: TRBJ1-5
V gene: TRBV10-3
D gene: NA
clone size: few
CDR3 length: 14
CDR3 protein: CAISESPGNQPQHF
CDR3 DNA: TGTGCCATCAGTGAGTCGCCAGGGAATCAGCCCCAGCATTTT

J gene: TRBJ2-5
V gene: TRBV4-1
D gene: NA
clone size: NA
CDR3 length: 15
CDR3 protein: CVSSQYSREQETQYF
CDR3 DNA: TGCGTCAGCAGCCAATACTCCCGGGAACAAGAGACCCAGTACTTC

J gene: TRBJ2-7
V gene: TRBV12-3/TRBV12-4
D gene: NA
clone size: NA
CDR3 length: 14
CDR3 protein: CASGMTDSSYEQYF
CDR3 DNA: TGTGCCAGCGGAATGACAGACTCTTCCTACGAGCAGTACTTC

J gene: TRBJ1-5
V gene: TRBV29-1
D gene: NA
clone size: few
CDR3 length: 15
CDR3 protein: CSVVATTDANQPQHF
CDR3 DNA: TGCAGCGTTGTAGCGACAACGGACGCCAATCAGCCCCAGCATTTT

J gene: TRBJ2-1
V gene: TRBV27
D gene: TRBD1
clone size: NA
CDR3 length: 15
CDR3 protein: CASRPGTVSYNEQFF
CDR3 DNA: TGTGCCAGCAGACCCGGGACAGTCTCCTACAATGAGCAGTTCTTC

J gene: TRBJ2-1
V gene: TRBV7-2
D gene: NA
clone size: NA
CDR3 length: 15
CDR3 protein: CASSLAGGSGNEQFF
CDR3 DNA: TGTGCCAGCAGCTTAGCGGGAGGATCCGGCAATGAGCAGTTCTTC

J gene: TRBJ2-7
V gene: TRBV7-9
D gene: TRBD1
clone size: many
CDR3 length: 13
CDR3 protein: CASSRDRAYEQYF
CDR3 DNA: TGTGCCAGCAGCCGGGACAGGGCCTACGAGCAGTACTTC

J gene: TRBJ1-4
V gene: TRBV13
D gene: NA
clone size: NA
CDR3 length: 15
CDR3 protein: CASSNGGTTNEKLFF
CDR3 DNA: TGTGCCAGCAGCAACGGGGGTACGACTAATGAAAAACTGTTTTTT

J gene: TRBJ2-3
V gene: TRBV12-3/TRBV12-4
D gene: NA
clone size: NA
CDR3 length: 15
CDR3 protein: CASSESSSGTDTQYF
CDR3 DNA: TGTGCCAGCAGCGAGAGTAGTTCCGGCACAGATACGCAGTATTTT

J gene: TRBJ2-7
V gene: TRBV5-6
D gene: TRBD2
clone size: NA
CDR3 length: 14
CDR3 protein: CASSVSGSHYEQYF
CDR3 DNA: TGTGCCAGCAGCGTTAGCGGGTCCCACTACGAGCAGTACTTC

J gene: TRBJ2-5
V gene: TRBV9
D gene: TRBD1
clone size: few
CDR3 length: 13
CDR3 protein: CASSIRDRGTQYF
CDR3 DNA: TGTGCCAGCAGCATCCGGGACAGGGGGACCCAGTACTTC

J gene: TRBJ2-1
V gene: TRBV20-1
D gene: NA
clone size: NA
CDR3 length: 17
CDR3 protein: CSATGARDLSSYNEQFF
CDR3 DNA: TGCAGTGCAACGGGGGCACGGGACCTCAGCTCCTACAATGAGCAGTTCTTC

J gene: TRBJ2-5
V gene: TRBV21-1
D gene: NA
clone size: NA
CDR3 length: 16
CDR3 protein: CASSKARLAGQETQYF
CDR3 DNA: TGTGCCAGCAGCAAAGCAAGACTAGCGGGCCAAGAGACCCAGTACTTC

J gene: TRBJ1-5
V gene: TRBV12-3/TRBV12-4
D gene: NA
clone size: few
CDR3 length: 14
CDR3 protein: CASSPSDAHQPQHF
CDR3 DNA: TGTGCCAGCAGTCCGAGCGATGCCCATCAGCCCCAGCATTTT

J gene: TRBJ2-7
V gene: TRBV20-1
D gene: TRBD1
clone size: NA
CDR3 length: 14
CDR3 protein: CSASAGQGASEQYF
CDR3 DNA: TGCAGTGCTAGTGCTGGACAGGGGGCCTCCGAGCAGTACTTC